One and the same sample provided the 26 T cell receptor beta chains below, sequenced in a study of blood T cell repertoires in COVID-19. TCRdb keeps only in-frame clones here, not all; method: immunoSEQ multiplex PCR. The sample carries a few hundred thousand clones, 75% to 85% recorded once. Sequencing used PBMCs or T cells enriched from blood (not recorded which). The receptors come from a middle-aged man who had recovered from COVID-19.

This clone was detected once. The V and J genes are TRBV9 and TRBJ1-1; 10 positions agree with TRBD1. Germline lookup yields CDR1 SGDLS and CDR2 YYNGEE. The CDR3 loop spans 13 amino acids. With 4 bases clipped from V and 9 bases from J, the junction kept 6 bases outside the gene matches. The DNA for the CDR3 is TGTGCCAGCAGCACTCGACAGGGGGCCCAAGCTTTCTTT. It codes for CASSTRQGAQAFF. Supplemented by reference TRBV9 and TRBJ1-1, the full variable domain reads DSGVTQTPKHLITATGQRVTLRCSPRSGDLSVYWYQQSLDQGLQFLIQYYNGEERAKGNILERFSAQQFPDLHSELNLSSLELGDSALYFCASSTRQGAQAFFGQGTRLTVV.

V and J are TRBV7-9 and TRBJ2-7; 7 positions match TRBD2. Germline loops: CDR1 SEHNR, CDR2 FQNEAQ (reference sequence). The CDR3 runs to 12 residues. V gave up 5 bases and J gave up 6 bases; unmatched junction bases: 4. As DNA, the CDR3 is TGTGCCAGCAGCCCCTCGGGGGGCGAGCAGTACTTC. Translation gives CASSPSGGEQYF. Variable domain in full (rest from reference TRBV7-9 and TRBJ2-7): DTGVSQNPRHKITKRGQNVTFRCDPISEHNRLYWYRQTLGQGPEFLTYFQNEAQLEKSRLLSDRFSAERPKGSFSTLEIQRTEQGDSAMYLCASSPSGGEQYFGPGTRLTVT.

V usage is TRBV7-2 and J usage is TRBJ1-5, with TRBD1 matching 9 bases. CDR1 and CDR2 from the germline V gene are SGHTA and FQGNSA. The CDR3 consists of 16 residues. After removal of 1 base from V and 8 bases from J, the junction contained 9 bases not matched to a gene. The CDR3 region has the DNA TGTGCCAGCAGCTTAGGGGACAGGGTTTTATGGGAGCCCCAGCATTTT. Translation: CASSLGDRVLWEPQHF.

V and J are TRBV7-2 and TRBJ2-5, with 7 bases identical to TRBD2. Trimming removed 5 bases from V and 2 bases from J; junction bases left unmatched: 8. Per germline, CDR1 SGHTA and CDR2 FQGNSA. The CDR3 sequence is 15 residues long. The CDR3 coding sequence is TGTGCCAGCAGCCCCTCGTGGGGGGGGCAAGAGACCCAGTACTTC. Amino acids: CASSPSWGGQETQYF.

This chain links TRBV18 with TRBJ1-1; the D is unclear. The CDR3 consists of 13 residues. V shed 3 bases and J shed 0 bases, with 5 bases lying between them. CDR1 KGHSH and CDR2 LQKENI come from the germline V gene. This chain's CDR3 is CASSPEVNTEAFF. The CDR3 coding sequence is TGTGCCAGCTCACCCGAGGTGAACACTGAAGCTTTCTTT.

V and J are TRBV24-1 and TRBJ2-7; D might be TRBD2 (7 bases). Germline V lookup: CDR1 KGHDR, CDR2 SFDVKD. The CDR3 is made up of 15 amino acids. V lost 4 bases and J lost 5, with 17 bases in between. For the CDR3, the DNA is TGTGCCACCAGTGACCCGCGGGGAGGGGGGGACGAGCAGTACTTC. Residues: CATSDPRGGGDEQYF.

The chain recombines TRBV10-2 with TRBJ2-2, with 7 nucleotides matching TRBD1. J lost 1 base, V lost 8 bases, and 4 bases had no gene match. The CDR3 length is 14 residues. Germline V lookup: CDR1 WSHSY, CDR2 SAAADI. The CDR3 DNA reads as TGCGCCAGCCGCTGGACAGGGAACACCGGGGAGCTGTTTTTT. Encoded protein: CASRWTGNTGELFF.

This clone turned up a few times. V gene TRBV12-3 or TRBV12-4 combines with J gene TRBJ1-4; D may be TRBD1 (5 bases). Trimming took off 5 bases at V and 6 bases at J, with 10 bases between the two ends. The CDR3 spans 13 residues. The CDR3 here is CASSRQSDEKLFF. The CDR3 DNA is TGTGCCAGCAGTAGACAGTCCGATGAAAAACTGTTTTTT.

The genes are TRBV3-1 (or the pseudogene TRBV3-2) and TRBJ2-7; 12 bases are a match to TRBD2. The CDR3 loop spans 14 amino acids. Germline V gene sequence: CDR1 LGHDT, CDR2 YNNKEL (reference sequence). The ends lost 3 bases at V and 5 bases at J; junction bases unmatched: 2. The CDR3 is CASSQTSGRHEQYF. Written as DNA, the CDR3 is TGTGCCAGCAGCCAGACTAGCGGGAGACACGAGCAGTACTTC.

The CDR3 sequence is CASSLGALTSGSNEQFF. The CDR3 DNA follows: TGTGCCAGCAGCTTAGGAGCACTGACTAGCGGGAGCAATGAGCAGTTCTTC. The rearrangement links TRBV7-3 to TRBJ2-1; 12 bases line up with TRBD2. Looked up from germline, CDR1 is SGHTA and CDR2 is FQGTGA. The J segment lost 6 bases and the V segment lost 2 bases, leaving 8 bases of the junction unmatched. CDR3 length: 17 amino acids. The whole variable domain, remainder taken from reference TRBV7-3 and TRBJ2-1, is GAGVSQTPSNKVTEKGKYVELRCDPISGHTALYWYRQSLGQGPEFLIYFQGTGAADDSGLPNDRFFAVRPEGSVSTLKIQRTERGDSAVYLCASSLGALTSGSNEQFFGPGTRLTVL.

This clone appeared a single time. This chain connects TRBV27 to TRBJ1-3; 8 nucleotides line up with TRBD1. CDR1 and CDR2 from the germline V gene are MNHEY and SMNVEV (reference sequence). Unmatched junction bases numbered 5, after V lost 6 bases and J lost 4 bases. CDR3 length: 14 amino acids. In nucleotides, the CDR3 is TGTGCCAGCAGCTACAGGGGGGCCGGAAACACCATATATTTT. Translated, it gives CASSYRGAGNTIYF.

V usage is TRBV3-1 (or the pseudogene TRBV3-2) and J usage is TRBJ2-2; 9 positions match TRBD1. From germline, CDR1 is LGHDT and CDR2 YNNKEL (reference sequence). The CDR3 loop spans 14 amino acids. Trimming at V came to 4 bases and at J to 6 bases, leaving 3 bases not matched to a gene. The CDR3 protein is CASSPGQGAGELFF. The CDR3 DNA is TGTGCCAGCAGCCCGGGACAGGGTGCCGGGGAGCTGTTTTTT.

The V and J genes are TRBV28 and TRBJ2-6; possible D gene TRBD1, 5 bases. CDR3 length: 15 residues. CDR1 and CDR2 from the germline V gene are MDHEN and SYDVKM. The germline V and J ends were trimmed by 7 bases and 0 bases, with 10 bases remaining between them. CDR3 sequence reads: CASTRASSGANVLTF. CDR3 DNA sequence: TGTGCCAGCACCAGGGCGAGCTCTGGGGCCAACGTCCTGACTTTC. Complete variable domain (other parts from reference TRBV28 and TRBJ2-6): DVKVTQSSRYLVKRTGEKVFLECVQDMDHENMFWYRQDPGLGLRLIYFSYDVKMKEKGDIPEGYSVSREKKERFSLILESASTNQTSMYLCASTRASSGANVLTFGAGSRLTVL.

CDR3 loop: CASSSRDRGGSGANVLTF. CDR3 sequence (DNA): TGTGCCAGCAGCAGCCGGGACAGGGGAGGATCTGGGGCCAACGTCCTGACTTTC. V usage is TRBV21-1 and J usage is TRBJ2-6; the table gives TRBD1 as D, unverified against the DNA. TRBV21-1 is noted as a pseudogene. The CDR3 has 18 residues.

CDR3 loop: CASSGGERAYNEQFF. The CDR3 nucleotides read TGTGCCAGCAGTGGGGGGGAACGGGCCTACAATGAGCAGTTCTTC. The rearrangement joins TRBV2 to TRBJ2-1; weak D call: TRBD2 (6 bases). Germline lookup yields CDR1 SNHLY and CDR2 FYNNEI. Trimming left V 4 bases short and J 2 bases short, with 12 bases between. The CDR3 consists of 15 residues.

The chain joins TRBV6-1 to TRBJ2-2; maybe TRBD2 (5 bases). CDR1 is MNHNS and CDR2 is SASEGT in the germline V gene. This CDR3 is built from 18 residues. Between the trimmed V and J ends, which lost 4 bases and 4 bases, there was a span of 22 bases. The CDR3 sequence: CASSATTATGRGTGELFF. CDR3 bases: TGTGCCAGCAGTGCTACCACCGCGACGGGGAGAGGCACCGGGGAGCTGTTTTTT.

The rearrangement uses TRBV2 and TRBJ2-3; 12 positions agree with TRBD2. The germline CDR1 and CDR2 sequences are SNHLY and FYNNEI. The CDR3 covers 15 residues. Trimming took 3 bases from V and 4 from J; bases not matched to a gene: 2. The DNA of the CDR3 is TGTGCCAGCAGTGATTCTAGCGGGGGGGCAGATACGCAGTATTTT. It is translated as CASSDSSGGADTQYF.

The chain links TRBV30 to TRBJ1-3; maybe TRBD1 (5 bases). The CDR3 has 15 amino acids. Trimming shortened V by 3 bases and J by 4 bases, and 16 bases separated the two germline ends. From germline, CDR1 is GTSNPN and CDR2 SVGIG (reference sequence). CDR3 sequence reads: CAWRVSGWRGNTIYF. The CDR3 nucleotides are TGTGCCTGGAGGGTTTCAGGGTGGAGAGGAAACACCATATATTTT.

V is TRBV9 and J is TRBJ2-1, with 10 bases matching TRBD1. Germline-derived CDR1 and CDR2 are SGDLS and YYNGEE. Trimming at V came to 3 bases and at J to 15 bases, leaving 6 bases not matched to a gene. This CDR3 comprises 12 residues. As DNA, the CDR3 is TGTGCCAGCAGCGCAGAGACAGGGGGCCTGTTCTTC. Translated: CASSAETGGLFF.

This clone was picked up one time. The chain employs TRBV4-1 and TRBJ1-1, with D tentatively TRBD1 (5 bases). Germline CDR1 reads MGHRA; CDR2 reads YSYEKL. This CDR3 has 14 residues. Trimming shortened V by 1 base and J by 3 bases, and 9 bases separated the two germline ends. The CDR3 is CASSQGDRHTEAFF. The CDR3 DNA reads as TGCGCCAGCAGCCAAGGAGACAGACACACTGAAGCTTTCTTT.

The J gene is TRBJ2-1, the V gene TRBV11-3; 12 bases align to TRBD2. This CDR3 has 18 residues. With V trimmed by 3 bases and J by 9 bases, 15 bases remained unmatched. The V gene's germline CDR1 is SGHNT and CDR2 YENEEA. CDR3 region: CASSFRGTATSGRGEQFF. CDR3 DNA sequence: TGTGCCAGCAGCTTCCGGGGAACAGCGACTAGCGGGAGAGGTGAGCAGTTCTTC. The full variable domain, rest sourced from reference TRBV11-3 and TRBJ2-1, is EAGVVQSPRYKIIEKKQPVAFWCNPISGHNTLYWYLQNLGQGPELLIRYENEEAVDDSQLPKDRFSAERLKGVDSTLKIQPAELGDSAVYLCASSFRGTATSGRGEQFFGPGTRLTVL.

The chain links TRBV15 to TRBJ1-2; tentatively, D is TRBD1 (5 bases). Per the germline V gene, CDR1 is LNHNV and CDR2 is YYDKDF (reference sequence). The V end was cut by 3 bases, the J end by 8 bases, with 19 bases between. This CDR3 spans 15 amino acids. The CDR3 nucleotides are TGTGCCACCAGCAGCAGCCTCGGGGGACTGTCCGGCTACACCTTC. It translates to CATSSSLGGLSGYTF.

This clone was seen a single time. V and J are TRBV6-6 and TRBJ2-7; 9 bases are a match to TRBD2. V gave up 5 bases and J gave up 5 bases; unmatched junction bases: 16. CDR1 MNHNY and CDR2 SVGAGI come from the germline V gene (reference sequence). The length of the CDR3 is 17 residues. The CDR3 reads CASSRDYGGGARDEQYF. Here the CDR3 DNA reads TGTGCCAGCAGTCGCGACTATGGCGGGGGGGCCAGAGACGAGCAGTACTTC.

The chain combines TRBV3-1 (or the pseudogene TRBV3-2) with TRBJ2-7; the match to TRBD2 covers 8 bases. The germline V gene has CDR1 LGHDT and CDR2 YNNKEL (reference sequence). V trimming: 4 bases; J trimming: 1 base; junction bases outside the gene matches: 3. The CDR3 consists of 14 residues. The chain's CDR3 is CASSLGGGSYEQYF. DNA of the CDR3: TGTGCCAGCAGCCTGGGCGGGGGGTCCTACGAGCAGTACTTC.

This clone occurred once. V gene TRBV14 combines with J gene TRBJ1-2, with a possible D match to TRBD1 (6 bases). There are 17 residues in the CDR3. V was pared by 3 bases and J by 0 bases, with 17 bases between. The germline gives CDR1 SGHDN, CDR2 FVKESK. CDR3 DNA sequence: TGTGCCAGCAGCCATCTGAGCAGGGGCGCGGCTAACTATGGCTACACCTTC. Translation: CASSHLSRGAANYGYTF.

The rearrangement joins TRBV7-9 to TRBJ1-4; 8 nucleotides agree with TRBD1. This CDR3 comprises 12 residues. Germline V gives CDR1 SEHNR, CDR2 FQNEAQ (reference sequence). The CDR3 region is CATGQEPGKLFF. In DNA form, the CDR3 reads TGTGCGACGGGACAGGAGCCTGGAAAACTGTTTTTT.